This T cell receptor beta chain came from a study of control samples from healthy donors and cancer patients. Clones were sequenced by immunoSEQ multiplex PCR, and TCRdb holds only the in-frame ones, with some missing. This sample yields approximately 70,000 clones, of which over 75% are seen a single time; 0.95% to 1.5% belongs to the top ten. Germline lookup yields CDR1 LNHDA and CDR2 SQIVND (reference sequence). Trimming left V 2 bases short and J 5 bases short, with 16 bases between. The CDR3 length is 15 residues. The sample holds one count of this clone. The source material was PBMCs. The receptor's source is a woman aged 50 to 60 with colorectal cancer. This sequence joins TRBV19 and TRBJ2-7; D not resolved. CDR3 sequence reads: CASSISESVGNEQYF. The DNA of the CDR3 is TGTGCCAGTAGTATATCAGAGTCGGTGGGAAACGAGCAGTACTTC.